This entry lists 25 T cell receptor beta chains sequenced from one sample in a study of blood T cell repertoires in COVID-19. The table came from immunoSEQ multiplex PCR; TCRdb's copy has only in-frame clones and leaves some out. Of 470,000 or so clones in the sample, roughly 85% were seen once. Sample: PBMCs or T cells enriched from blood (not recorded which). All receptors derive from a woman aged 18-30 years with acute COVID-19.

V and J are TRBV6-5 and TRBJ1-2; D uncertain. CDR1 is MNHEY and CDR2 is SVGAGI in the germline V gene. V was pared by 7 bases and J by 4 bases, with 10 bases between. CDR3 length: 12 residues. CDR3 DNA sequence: TGTGCCAGCATCGACAAAAGCTATGGCTACACCTTC. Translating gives CASIDKSYGYTF.

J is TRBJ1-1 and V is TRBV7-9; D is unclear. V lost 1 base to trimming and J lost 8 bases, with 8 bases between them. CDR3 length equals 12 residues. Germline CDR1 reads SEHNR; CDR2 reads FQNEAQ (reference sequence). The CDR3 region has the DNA TGTGCCAGCAGCTTAGACCAGGCAGAAGCTTTCTTT. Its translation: CASSLDQAEAFF.

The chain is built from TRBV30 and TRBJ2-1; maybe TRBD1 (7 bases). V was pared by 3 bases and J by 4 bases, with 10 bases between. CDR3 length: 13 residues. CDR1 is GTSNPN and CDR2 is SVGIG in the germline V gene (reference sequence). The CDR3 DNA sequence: TGTGCCTGGAGCAGGGGGGTTTACAATGAGCAGTTCTTC. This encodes CAWSRGVYNEQFF.

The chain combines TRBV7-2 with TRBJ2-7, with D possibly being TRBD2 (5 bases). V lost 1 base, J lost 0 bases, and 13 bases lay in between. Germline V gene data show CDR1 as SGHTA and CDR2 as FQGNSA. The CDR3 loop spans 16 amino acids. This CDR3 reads CASSLGGNPSSYEQYF. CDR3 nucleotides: TGTGCCAGCAGCTTAGGAGGGAATCCCAGCTCCTACGAGCAGTACTTC.

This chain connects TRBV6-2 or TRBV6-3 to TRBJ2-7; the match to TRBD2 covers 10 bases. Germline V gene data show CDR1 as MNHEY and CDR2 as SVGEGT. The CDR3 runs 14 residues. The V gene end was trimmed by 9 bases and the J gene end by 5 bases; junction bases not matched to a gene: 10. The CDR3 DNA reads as TGTGCCAGTTGCCCTAGCGGGGGTAAGAACGAGCAGTACTTC. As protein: CASCPSGGKNEQYF.

The CDR3 is CATSRGAYEQYF. The DNA for the CDR3 is TGTGCCACGTCCAGGGGCGCCTACGAGCAGTACTTC. This chain connects TRBV28 to TRBJ2-7; tentatively, D is TRBD1 (6 bases). V was shortened by 10 bases and J by 2 bases, with 12 bases between the two germline ends. Germline-derived CDR1 and CDR2 are MDHEN and SYDVKM. The CDR3 length is 12 residues.

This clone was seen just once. The CDR3 sequence: CASRTSGLMRFNEQFF. CDR3 coding DNA: TGTGCCAGCAGAACTAGCGGGCTGATGAGATTCAATGAGCAGTTCTTC. J is TRBJ2-1 and V is TRBV28; 9 bases fit TRBD2. Germline loops: CDR1 MDHEN, CDR2 SYDVKM. The CDR3 sequence is 16 residues long. V lost 6 bases and J lost 6; bases outside the gene matches: 12.

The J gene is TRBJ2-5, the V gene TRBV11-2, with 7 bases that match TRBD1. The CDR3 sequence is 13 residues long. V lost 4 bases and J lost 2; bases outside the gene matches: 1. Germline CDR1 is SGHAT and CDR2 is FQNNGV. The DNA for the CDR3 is TGTGCCAGCAGCTGGGGACAGCAAGAGACCCAGTACTTC. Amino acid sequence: CASSWGQQETQYF.

The CDR3 region has the DNA TGCGCCAGCAGCCAAGTCCAGGGTTACAATCAGCCCCAGCATTTT. Translating it yields CASSQVQGYNQPQHF. This rearrangement joins TRBV4-3 to TRBJ1-5, with D maybe TRBD1 (5 bases). The CDR3 spans 15 residues. Trimming took 1 base from V and 3 from J, leaving 10 bases between them. Germline V gene data show CDR1 as LGHNA and CDR2 as YSLEER.

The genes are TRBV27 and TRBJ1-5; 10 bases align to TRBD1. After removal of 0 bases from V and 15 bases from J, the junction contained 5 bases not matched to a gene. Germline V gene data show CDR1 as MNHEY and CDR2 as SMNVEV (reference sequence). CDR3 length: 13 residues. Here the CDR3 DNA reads TGTGCCAGCAGTTTATCCCCCCGGGACAGGGGGCATTTT. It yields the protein CASSLSPRDRGHF.

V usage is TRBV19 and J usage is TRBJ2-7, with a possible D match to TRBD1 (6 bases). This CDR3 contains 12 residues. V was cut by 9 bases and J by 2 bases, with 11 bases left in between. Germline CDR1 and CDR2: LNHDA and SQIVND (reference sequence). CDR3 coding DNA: TGTGCCAGCCAGGACAGTCCCTACGAGCAGTACTTC. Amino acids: CASQDSPYEQYF.

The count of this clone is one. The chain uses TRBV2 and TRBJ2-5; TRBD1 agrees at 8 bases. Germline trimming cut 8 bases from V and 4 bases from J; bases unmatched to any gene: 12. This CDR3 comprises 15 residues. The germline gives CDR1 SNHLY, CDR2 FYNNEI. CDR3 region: CASDRGMSQGETQYF. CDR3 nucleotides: TGTGCCAGCGACAGGGGAATGTCCCAAGGAGAGACCCAGTACTTC.

Here the CDR3 DNA reads TGTGCCAGCAAAAATGTAGGACACCTTGCCGGGGAGCTGTTTTTT. It specifies CASKNVGHLAGELFF. The chain recombines TRBV6-5 with TRBJ2-2, with D perhaps matching TRBD1 (5 bases). The V gene lost 7 bases and the J gene lost 6 bases, with 18 bases spanning the gap. The CDR3 runs 15 residues. Germline loops: CDR1 MNHEY, CDR2 SVGAGI.

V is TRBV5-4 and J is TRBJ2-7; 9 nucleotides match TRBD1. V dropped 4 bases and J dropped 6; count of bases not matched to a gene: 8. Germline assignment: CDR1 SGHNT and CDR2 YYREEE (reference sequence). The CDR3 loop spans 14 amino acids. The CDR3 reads CASSPRDRAREQYF. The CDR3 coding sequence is TGTGCCAGCAGCCCCCGGGACAGGGCGCGCGAGCAGTACTTC.

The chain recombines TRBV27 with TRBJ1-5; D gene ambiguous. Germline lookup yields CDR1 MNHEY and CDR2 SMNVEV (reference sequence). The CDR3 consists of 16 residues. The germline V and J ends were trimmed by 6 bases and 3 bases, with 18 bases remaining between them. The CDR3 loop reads CASSLEDRGSNQPQHF. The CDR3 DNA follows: TGTGCCAGCAGCCTGGAGGATCGGGGTTCCAATCAGCCCCAGCATTTT.

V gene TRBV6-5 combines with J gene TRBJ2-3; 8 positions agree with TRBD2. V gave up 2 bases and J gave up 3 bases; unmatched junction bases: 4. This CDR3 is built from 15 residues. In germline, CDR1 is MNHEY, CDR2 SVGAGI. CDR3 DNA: TGTGCCAGCAGTTACGTGAGCGGGAGAACAGATACGCAGTATTTT. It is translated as CASSYVSGRTDTQYF.

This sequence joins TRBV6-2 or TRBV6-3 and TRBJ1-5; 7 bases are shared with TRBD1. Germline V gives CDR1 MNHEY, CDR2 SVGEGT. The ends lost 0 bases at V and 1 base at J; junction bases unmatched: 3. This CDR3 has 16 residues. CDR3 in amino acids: CASSYSNRGSNQPQHF. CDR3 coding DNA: TGTGCCAGCAGTTACTCCAACAGGGGAAGCAATCAGCCCCAGCATTTT.

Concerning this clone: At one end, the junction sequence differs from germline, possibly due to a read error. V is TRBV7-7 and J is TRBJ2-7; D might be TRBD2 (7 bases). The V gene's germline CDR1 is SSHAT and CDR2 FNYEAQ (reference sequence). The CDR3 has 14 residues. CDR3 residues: CASSRRGGDYEQYF. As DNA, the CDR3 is TGTGCTAGCAGTCGTAGGGGGGGGGACTACGAGCAGTACTTC.

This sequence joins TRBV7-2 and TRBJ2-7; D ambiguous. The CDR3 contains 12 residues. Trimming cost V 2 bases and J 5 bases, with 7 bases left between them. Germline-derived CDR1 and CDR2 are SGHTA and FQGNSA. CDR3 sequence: CASSLFSDEQYF. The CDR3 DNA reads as TGTGCCAGCAGCTTATTTTCCGACGAGCAGTACTTC.

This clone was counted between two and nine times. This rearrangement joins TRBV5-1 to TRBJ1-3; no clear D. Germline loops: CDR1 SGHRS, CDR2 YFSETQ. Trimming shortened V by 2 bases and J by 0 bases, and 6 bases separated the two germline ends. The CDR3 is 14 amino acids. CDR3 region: CASSFDSSGNTIYF. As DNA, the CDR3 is TGCGCCAGCAGCTTTGATAGCTCTGGAAACACCATATATTTT.

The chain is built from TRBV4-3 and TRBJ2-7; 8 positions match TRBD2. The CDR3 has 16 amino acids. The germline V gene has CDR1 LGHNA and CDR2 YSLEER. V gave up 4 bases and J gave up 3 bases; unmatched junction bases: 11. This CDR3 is CASSPGPVAGNYEQYF. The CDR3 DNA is TGCGCCAGCAGCCCGGGGCCTGTAGCGGGAAACTACGAGCAGTACTTC.

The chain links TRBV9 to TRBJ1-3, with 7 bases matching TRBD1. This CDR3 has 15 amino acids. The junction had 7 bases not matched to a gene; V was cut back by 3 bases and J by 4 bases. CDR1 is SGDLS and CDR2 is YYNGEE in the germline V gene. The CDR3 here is CASSGRQGLGNTIYF. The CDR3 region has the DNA TGTGCCAGCAGCGGAAGACAGGGCCTGGGAAACACCATATATTTT.

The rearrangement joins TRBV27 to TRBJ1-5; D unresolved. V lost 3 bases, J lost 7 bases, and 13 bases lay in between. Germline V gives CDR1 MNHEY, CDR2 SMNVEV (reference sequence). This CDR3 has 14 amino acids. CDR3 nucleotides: TGTGCCAGCAGTTTTTCGGGTGGGGAGCAGCCCCAGCATTTT. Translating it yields CASSFSGGEQPQHF.

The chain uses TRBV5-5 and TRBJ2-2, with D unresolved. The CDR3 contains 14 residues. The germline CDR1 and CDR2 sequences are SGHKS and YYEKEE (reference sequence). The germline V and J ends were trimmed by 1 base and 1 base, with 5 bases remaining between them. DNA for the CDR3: TGTGCCAGCAGCTTGAGCGTGAACACCGGGGAGCTGTTTTTT. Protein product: CASSLSVNTGELFF.

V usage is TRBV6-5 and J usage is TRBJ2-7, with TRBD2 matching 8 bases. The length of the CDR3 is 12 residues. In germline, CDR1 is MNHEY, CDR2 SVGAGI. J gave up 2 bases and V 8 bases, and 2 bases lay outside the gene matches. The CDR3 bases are TGTGCCAGCGCGGGGGGTACCTACGAGCAGTACTTC. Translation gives CASAGGTYEQYF.